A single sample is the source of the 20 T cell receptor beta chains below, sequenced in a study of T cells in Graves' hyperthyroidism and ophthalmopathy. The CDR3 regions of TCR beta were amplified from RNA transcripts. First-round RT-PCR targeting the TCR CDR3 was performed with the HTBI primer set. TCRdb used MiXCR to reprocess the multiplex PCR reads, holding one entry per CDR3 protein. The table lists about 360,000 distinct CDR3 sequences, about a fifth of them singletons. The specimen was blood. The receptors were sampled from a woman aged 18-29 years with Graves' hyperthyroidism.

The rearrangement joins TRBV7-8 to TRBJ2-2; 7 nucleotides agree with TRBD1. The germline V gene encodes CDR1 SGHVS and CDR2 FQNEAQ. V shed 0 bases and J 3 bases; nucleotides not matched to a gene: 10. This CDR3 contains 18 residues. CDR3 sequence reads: CASSLAGYWTGDTGELFF. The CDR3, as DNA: TGTGCCAGCAGCTTAGCGGGATATTGGACAGGCGACACCGGGGAGCTGTTTTTT.

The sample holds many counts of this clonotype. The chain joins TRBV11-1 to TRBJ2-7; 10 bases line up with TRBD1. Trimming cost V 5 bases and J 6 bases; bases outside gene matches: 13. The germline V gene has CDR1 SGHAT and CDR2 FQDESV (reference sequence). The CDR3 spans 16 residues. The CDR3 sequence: CASSPNPGTGASEQYF. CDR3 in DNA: TGTGCCAGCAGCCCCAATCCCGGGACAGGGGCTTCCGAGCAGTACTTC.

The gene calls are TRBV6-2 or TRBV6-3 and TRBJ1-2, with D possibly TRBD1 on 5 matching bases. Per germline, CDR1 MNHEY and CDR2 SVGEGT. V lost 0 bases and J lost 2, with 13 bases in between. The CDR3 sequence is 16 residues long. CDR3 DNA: TGTGCCAGCAGTTACTCGAAGCAGGGTGGAAACTATGGCTACACCTTC. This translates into CASSYSKQGGNYGYTF.

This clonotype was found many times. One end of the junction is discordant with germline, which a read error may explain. The CDR3 sequence is CQPVGTDIGYTF. The CDR3 DNA reads TGTCAACCGGTAGGGACAGATATTGGCTACACCTTC. The chain links TRBV20-1 to TRBJ1-2, with 7 nucleotides matching TRBD1. There are 12 residues in the CDR3. Germline CDR1 DFQATT, CDR2 SNEGSKA (reference sequence).

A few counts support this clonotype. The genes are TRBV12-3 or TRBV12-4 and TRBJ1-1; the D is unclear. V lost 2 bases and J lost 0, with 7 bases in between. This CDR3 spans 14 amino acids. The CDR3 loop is CASSLRELNTEAFF. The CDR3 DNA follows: TGTGCCAGCAGTTTACGGGAACTGAACACTGAAGCTTTCTTT.

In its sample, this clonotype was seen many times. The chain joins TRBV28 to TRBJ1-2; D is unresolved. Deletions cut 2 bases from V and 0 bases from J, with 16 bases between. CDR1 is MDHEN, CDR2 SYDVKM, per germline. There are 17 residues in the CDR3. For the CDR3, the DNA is TGTGCCAGCAGTTTAGCCCTCCTTCGCAGAACTAACTATGGCTACACCTTC. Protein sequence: CASSLALLRRTNYGYTF.

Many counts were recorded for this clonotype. The CDR3 spells CASSRTGAGELFF. In DNA form, the CDR3 reads TGTGCCAGCAGTAGAACAGGGGCCGGGGAGCTGTTTTTT. The chain employs TRBV2 and TRBJ2-2; 7 bases are shared with TRBD1. The ends lost 5 bases at V and 6 bases at J; junction bases unmatched: 3. Germline V CDR1 and CDR2: SNHLY, FYNNEI. This CDR3 region has 13 residues.

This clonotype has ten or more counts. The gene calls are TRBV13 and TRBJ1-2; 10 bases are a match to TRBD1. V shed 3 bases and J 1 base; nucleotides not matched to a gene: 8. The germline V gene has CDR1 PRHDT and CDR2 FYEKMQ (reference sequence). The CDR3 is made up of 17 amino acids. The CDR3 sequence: CASSLAGTGAHNYGYTF. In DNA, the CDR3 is TGTGCCAGCAGCTTGGCCGGGACAGGGGCCCATAACTATGGCTACACCTTC.

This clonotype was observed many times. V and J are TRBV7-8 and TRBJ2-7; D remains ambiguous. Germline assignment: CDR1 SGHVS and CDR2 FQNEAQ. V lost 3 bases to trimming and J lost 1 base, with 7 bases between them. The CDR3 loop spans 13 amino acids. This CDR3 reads CASSLTQSYEQYF. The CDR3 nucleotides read TGTGCCAGCAGCTTGACACAATCCTACGAGCAGTACTTC.

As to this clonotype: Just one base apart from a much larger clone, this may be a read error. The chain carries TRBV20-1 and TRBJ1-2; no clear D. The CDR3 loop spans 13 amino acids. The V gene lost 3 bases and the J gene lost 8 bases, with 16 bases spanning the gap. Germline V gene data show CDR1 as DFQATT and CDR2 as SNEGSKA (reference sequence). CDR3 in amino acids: CSASLTDHEGYTF. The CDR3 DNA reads TGCAGTGCTAGTCTAACTGACCATGAGGGCTACACCTTC.

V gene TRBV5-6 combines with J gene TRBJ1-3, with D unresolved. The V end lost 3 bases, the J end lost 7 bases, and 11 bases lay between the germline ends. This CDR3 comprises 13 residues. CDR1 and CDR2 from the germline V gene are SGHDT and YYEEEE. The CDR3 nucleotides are TGTGCCAGCAGCTACAGCGGTCTCAACACCATATATTTT. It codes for CASSYSGLNTIYF.

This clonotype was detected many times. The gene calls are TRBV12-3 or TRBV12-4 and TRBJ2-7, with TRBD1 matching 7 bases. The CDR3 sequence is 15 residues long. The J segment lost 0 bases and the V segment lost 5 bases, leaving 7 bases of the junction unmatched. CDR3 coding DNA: TGTGCCAGCAGTGAGGACAGGATAAGCTCCTACGAGCAGTACTTC. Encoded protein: CASSEDRISSYEQYF.

This CDR3 is CASSVGAGISNQPQHF. CDR3 bases: TGTGCCAGCAGTGTGGGGGCAGGTATAAGCAATCAGCCCCAGCATTTT. V is TRBV6-1 and J is TRBJ1-5; tentatively, D is TRBD1 (6 bases). This CDR3 region has 16 residues. Germline CDR1 reads MNHNS; CDR2 reads SASEGT. V was clipped by 4 bases and J by 1 base, with 14 bases between them.

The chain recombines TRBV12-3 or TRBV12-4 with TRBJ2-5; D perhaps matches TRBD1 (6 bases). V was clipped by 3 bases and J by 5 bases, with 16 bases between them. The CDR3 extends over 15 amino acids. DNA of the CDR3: TGTGCCAGCAGTTTTAGTTACCCGAGGGGGGAGACCCAGTACTTC. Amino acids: CASSFSYPRGETQYF.

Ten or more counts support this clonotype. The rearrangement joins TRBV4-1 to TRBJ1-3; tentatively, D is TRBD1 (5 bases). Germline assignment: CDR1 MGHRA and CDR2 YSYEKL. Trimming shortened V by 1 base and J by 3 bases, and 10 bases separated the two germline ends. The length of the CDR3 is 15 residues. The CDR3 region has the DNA TGCGCCAGCAGCCAAGGCAGGGCGGATGGAAACACCATATATTTT. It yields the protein CASSQGRADGNTIYF.

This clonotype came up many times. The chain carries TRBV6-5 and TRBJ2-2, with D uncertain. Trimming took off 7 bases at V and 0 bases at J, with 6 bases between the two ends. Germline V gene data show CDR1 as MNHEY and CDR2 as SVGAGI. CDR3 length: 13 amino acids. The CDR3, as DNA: TGTGCCAGCACCGCCGCGAACACCGGGGAGCTGTTTTTT. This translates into CASTAANTGELFF.

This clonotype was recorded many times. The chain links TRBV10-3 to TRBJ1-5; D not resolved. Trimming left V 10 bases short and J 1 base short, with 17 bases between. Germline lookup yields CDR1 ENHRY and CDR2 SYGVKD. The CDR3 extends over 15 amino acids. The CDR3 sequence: CATAVRVWSNQPQHF. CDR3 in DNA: TGTGCCACAGCGGTTCGGGTGTGGAGCAATCAGCCCCAGCATTTT.

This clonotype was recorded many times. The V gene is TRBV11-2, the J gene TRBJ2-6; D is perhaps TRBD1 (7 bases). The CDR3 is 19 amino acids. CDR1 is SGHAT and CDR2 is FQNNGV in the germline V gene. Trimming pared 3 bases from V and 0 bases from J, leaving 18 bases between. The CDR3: CASSFRAGQWSSGANVLTF. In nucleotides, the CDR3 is TGTGCCAGCAGCTTTAGGGCGGGACAGTGGTCCTCTGGGGCCAACGTCCTGACTTTC.

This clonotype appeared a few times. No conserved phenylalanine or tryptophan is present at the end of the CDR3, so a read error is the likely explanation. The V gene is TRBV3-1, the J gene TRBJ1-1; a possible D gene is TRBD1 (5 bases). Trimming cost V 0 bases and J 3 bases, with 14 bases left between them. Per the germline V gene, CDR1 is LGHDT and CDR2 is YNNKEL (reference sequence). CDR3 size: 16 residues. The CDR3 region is CASSQERGTGDTEAFL. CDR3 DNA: TGTGCCAGCAGCCAAGAGAGGGGAACCGGGGACACTGAAGCTTTCCTT.

CDR3 nucleotide sequence: TGTGCCAGCAGCCCTAAATGGGGTAGCGGAGAGACCCAGTACTTC. Protein: CASSPKWGSGETQYF. This rearrangement joins TRBV11-3 to TRBJ2-5; possible D gene TRBD2, 6 bases. Germline CDR1 is SGHNT and CDR2 is YENEEA. Trimming stripped 5 bases from V and 4 bases from J, with 17 bases between. The CDR3 length is 15 residues.